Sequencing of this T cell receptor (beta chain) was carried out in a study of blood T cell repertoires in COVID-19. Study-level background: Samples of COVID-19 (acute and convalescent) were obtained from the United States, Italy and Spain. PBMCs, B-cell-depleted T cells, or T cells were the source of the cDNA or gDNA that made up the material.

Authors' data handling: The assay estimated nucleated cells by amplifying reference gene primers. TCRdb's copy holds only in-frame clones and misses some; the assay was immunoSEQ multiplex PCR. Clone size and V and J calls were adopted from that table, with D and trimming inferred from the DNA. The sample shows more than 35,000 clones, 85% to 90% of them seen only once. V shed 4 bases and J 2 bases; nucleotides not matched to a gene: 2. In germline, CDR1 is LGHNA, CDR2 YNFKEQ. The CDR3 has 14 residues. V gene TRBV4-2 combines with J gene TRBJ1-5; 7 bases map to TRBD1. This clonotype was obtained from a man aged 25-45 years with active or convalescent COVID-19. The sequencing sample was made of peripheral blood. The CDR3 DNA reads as TGTGCCAGCAGCCTCGGGACAGGCAATCAGCCCCAGCATTTT. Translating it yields CASSLGTGNQPQHF.